One and the same sample provided the 20 T cell receptor beta chains below, sequenced in a study of monozygotic twins with cystic fibrosis. This table comes from immunoSEQ multiplex PCR, and its TCRdb copy is limited to in-frame clones, with some not included. The sample contains about 30,000 clones, 85% of which appear only once. The sample comprised blood. These receptors came from a girl aged 2-9 years with cystic fibrosis.

The V gene is TRBV6-1, the J gene TRBJ1-2, with D perhaps TRBD1 (6 bases). Trimming pared 2 bases from V and 4 bases from J, leaving 11 bases between. Germline V gives CDR1 MNHNS, CDR2 SASEGT. This CDR3 is 14 amino acids long. CDR3 in DNA: TGTGCCAGCAGTGAACGGCAGGGGAGCTATGGCTACACCTTC. It specifies CASSERQGSYGYTF.

The chain joins TRBV5-1 to TRBJ1-1, with D perhaps TRBD1 (5 bases). Germline values: CDR1 SGHRS, CDR2 YFSETQ. V was clipped by 2 bases and J by 4 bases, with 9 bases between them. The CDR3 runs to 13 residues. This chain's CDR3 is CASSFPQGTEAFF. CDR3 coding DNA: TGCGCCAGCAGCTTCCCCCAGGGCACTGAAGCTTTCTTT.

In its sample, this clone was seen a few times. This chain connects TRBV27 to TRBJ1-2; D is possibly TRBD1 (5 bases). V lost 0 bases to trimming and J lost 7 bases, with 15 bases between them. This CDR3 has 15 amino acids. Germline V gene sequence: CDR1 MNHEY, CDR2 SMNVEV (reference sequence). The CDR3 DNA is TGTGCCAGCAGTTTATCGATGGGACGCGGCAGTGGCTACACCTTC. Protein product: CASSLSMGRGSGYTF.

The rearrangement links TRBV27 to TRBJ1-2, with D uncertain. This CDR3 has 12 residues. V gave up 7 bases and J gave up 6 bases, with 12 bases separating them. Germline assignment: CDR1 MNHEY and CDR2 SMNVEV (reference sequence). The CDR3 DNA sequence: TGTGCCAGCAAGGGTGACGCGAATGGCTACACCTTC. Its translation is CASKGDANGYTF.

This chain links TRBV10-2 with TRBJ2-7, with no clear D. The V gene's germline CDR1 is WSHSY and CDR2 SAAADI. The CDR3 loop spans 11 amino acids. The germline V and J ends were trimmed by 0 bases and 3 bases, with 0 bases remaining between them. The CDR3 reads CASSESYEQYF. The CDR3 DNA is TGCGCCAGCAGTGAGTCCTACGAGCAGTACTTC.

CDR3 bases: TGTGCCAGTAGTATAAGCGGCCCGAACACTGAAGCTTTCTTT. Amino acid sequence: CASSISGPNTEAFF. The chain employs TRBV19 and TRBJ1-1, with D unclear. CDR3 length equals 14 residues. The germline V gene encodes CDR1 LNHDA and CDR2 SQIVND (reference sequence). Trimming took 2 bases from V and 1 from J, leaving 8 bases between them.

This sequence joins TRBV7-8 and TRBJ1-5; TRBD1 aligns across 10 bases. The CDR3 is made up of 19 amino acids. In germline, CDR1 is SGHVS, CDR2 FQNEAQ. J lost 7 bases, V lost 3 bases, and 18 bases had no gene match. CDR3 DNA sequence: TGTGCCAGCAGCTTCCGAGCTCGCGGGACAGGGGTGAGGAGACAGCCCCAGCATTTT. Amino acid sequence: CASSFRARGTGVRRQPQHF. The entire variable domain, with the rest obtained from reference TRBV7-8 and TRBJ1-5, is as follows: GAGVSQSPRYKVAKRGQDVALRCDPISGHVSLFWYQQALGQGPEFLTYFQNEAQLDKSGLPSDRFFAERPEGSVSTLKIQRTQQEDSAVYLCASSFRARGTGVRRQPQHFGDGTRLSIL.

The chain combines TRBV5-4 with TRBJ2-1; no clear D. Germline assignment: CDR1 SGHNT and CDR2 YYREEE (reference sequence). Trimming left V 1 base short and J 7 bases short, with 6 bases between. There are 12 residues in the CDR3. Here the CDR3 reads CASSLKGNEQFF. CDR3 DNA sequence: TGTGCCAGCAGCTTGAAAGGTAATGAGCAGTTCTTC.

The V gene is TRBV19, the J gene TRBJ2-5; 7 positions agree with TRBD1. Trimming cost V 7 bases and J 5 bases; bases outside gene matches: 22. Per germline, CDR1 LNHDA and CDR2 SQIVND (reference sequence). This CDR3 contains 18 residues. CDR3 bases: TGTGCCAGTACCGTTCCGGGACAGAGGGATCAGTGTCGGGAGACCCAGTACTTC. Translation gives CASTVPGQRDQCRETQYF.

The V call is TRBV2, the J call TRBJ2-3; D call uncertain. In germline, CDR1 is SNHLY, CDR2 FYNNEI. CDR3 size: 15 residues. V lost 9 bases and J 0 bases, leaving 16 bases between the germline ends. The CDR3 nucleotides read TGTGCCAGTACGAGAGGAACCTCTAGCACAGATACGCAGTATTTT. This gives the protein CASTRGTSSTDTQYF.

The chain links TRBV19 to TRBJ1-1; a weak D match, TRBD1 (5 bases). Trimming removed 5 bases at V and 4 bases at J, with 11 bases between. The CDR3 extends over 13 amino acids. Germline V gene lookup returns CDR1 LNHDA and CDR2 SQIVND (reference sequence). The CDR3 reads CASSLGRGTEAFF. The CDR3 bases are TGTGCCAGTAGTTTGGGGAGGGGCACTGAAGCTTTCTTT.

V is TRBV6-1 and J is TRBJ2-3; D is unclear. The V gene lost 4 bases and the J gene lost 0 bases, with 8 bases spanning the gap. The CDR3 spans 14 residues. Germline V gene lookup returns CDR1 MNHNS and CDR2 SASEGT. CDR3 loop: CASSVGRSTDTQYF. CDR3 in DNA: TGTGCCAGCAGTGTGGGCAGGAGCACAGATACGCAGTATTTT.

V gene TRBV5-6 combines with J gene TRBJ2-7; TRBD2 aligns across 8 bases. Germline V CDR1 and CDR2: SGHDT, YYEEEE. This CDR3 is built from 13 residues. J lost 6 bases, V lost 5 bases, and 7 bases had no gene match. The CDR3 bases are TGTGCCAGCAGGGGCGGGAGGCAGCGCGAGCAGTACTTC. Its protein product is CASRGGRQREQYF.

This chain connects TRBV7-9 to TRBJ2-2, with TRBD1 identical over 10 bases. The CDR3 covers 18 residues. V lost 5 bases, J lost 3 bases, and 12 bases stayed unmatched. Germline CDR1 is SEHNR and CDR2 is FQNEAQ (reference sequence). The CDR3 loop reads CASSPGTGVDPDTGELFF. The CDR3 DNA follows: TGTGCCAGCAGCCCTGGGACAGGGGTAGACCCTGACACCGGGGAGCTGTTTTTT.

V and J are TRBV2 and TRBJ2-5; D is undetermined. This CDR3 region has 14 residues. The ends were cut back, 1 base at V and 5 bases at J, with 11 bases in the middle. The germline gives CDR1 SNHLY, CDR2 FYNNEI. CDR3 DNA sequence: TGTGCCAGCAGTGAAGGACCTGGGGTCGAGACCCAGTACTTC. It translates to CASSEGPGVETQYF. Filled out from reference TRBV2 and TRBJ2-5, the complete variable domain reads EPEVTQTPSHQVTQMGQEVILRCVPISNHLYFYWYRQILGQKVEFLVSFYNNEISEKSEIFDDQFSVERPDGSNFTLKIRSTKLEDSAMYFCASSEGPGVETQYFGPGTRLLVL.

This rearrangement joins TRBV30 to TRBJ1-1, with D perhaps TRBD1 (5 bases). The CDR3 length is 11 residues. Trimming stripped 4 bases from V and 3 bases from J, with 6 bases between. Germline CDR1 reads GTSNPN; CDR2 reads SVGIG (reference sequence). The CDR3 is CAWTGYTEAFF. The CDR3 nucleotides read TGTGCCTGGACAGGGTACACTGAAGCTTTCTTT.

The chain combines TRBV4-1 with TRBJ1-6; D unresolved. CDR1 and CDR2 (germline): MGHRA, YSYEKL. The CDR3 covers 15 residues. The V end lost 0 bases, the J end lost 10 bases, and 13 bases lay between the germline ends. CDR3 protein: CASSQDPPLGSPLHF. The CDR3 DNA reads as TGCGCCAGCAGCCAAGATCCACCCCTTGGGTCACCCCTCCACTTT.

V and J are TRBV5-8 and TRBJ2-1, with 12 bases aligning to TRBD2. The CDR3 runs 15 residues. Germline V gene lookup returns CDR1 SGHTS and CDR2 YDEGEE. Trimming removed 3 bases from V and 9 bases from J; junction bases left unmatched: 7. CDR3 coding DNA: TGTGCCAGCAGCTCCGGACTAGCGGGATTCTCTGAGCAGTTCTTC. Translated: CASSSGLAGFSEQFF.

This chain uses TRBV30 with TRBJ1-1; D is possibly TRBD1 (5 bases). Trimming took 0 bases from V and 7 from J, leaving 12 bases between them. Per germline, CDR1 GTSNPN and CDR2 SVGIG (reference sequence). The length of the CDR3 is 13 residues. As DNA, the CDR3 is TGTGCCTGGAGTGTACAGATAAGGGGTGAAGCTTTCTTT. Translating it yields CAWSVQIRGEAFF.

V usage is TRBV18 and J usage is TRBJ2-7; D unresolved. The CDR3 is made up of 16 amino acids. The germline V gene has CDR1 KGHSH and CDR2 LQKENI. Trimming left V 4 bases short and J 1 base short, with 17 bases between. The chain's CDR3 is CASSQELPTISYEQYF. CDR3 coding DNA: TGTGCCAGCTCACAAGAGTTACCCACTATATCCTACGAGCAGTACTTC.